The subject of this entry is one T cell receptor beta chain. As yet, its antigen is unknown. Germline assignment: CDR1 SGHTA and CDR2 FQGTGA. The CDR3 loop spans 14 amino acids. V shed 1 base and J shed 4 bases, with 5 bases lying between them. Some clones are missing from TCRdb's copy, which holds only in-frame ones; the method was immunoSEQ multiplex PCR. The table records approximately 150,000 clones, approximately 88% of them present only once. This sample was included in a study of T cell responses to AZD1222 COVID-19 vaccine. Findings and limits, study-wide: In the spike-specific TCR repertoire, nearly half reportedly target unmutated variant regions. CD4 TCRs linked to vaccination spanned spike, dominating at 160-218 and 743-854. Once two AZD1222 doses were given, Spike-specific TCR breadth and depth went up.

Sequenced material: peripheral blood, taken 28 days after the second dose of the MenACWY control vaccine. This chain uses TRBV7-3 with TRBJ1-6; the D is unclear. This receptor was obtained from an adult who received the MenACWY meningococcal vaccine as a control. Here the CDR3 reads CASSLNSYNSPLHF. Written as DNA, the CDR3 is TGTGCCAGCAGCTTAAATTCGTATAATTCACCCCTCCACTTT.